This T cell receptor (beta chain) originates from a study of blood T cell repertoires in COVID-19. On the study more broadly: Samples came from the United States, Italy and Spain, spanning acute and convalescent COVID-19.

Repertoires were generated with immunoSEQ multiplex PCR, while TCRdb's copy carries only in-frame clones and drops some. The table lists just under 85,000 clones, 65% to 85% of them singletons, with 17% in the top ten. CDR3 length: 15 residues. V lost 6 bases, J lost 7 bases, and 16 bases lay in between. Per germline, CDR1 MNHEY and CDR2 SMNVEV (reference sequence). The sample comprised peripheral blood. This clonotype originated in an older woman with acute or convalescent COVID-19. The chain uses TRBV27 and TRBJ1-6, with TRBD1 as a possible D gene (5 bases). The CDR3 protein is CASRGPRGFNSPLHF. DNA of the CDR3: TGTGCCAGCAGGGGGCCGCGGGGTTTCAATTCACCCCTCCACTTT.